These 5 T cell receptor beta chains were sequenced from one sample in a study of shared clonotypes between healthy human individuals. Produced via immunoSEQ multiplex PCR; TCRdb's table is partial and in-frame only. Altogether over 1.5 million clones are present, about 98% being singletons, with the ten largest covering 0.4% to 0.55%. Material for sequencing was naive CD4+ T cells sorted from blood. Subset of the sample: CD45RA+ positively selected. Receptor source: a man aged 25-45 years in good health.

Worth noting for this clone: Distinct nucleotide sequences in the sample also encode this CDR3. The chain recombines TRBV18 with TRBJ2-3, with D perhaps TRBD2 (5 bases). The germline V and J ends were trimmed by 4 bases and 0 bases, with 8 bases remaining between them. Germline CDR1 KGHSH, CDR2 LQKENI. This CDR3 region has 14 residues. DNA of the CDR3: TGTGCCAGCTCACGGGAGACTAGCACAGATACGCAGTATTTT. Its protein is CASSRETSTDTQYF.

V gene TRBV14 combines with J gene TRBJ2-2; tentatively, D is TRBD2 (6 bases). The CDR3 length is 18 residues. The ends were cut back, 0 bases at V and 1 base at J, with 15 bases in the middle. CDR1 is SGHDN and CDR2 is FVKESK in the germline V gene. The CDR3 DNA is TGTGCCAGCAGCCAAGAAATGCTGGGGACTTGGAACACCGGGGAGCTGTTTTTT. Its protein is CASSQEMLGTWNTGELFF.

This rearrangement joins TRBV28 to TRBJ2-7; 11 bases align to TRBD2. The CDR3 sequence is 16 residues long. V trimming: 6 bases; J trimming: 3 bases; junction bases outside the gene matches: 10. The germline gives CDR1 MDHEN, CDR2 SYDVKM. CDR3 sequence: CASRLSGRASIYEQYF. The CDR3 DNA is TGTGCCAGCAGACTTAGCGGGAGGGCCTCAATCTACGAGCAGTACTTC.

The chain joins TRBV4-1 to TRBJ2-7; D is unclear. V was clipped by 0 bases and J by 6 bases, with 21 bases between them. From germline, CDR1 is MGHRA and CDR2 YSYEKL. CDR3 length: 17 amino acids. In DNA, the CDR3 is TGCGCCAGCAGCCAAGATCCCCGAGCTGGAAGTTGGTTCGAGCAGTACTTC. It specifies CASSQDPRAGSWFEQYF.

The chain has TRBV5-1 and TRBJ1-4; 9 bases agree with TRBD1. The V segment lost 0 bases and the J segment 7 bases; nucleotides outside the gene matches: 7. This CDR3 spans 16 amino acids. Germline V gene lookup returns CDR1 SGHRS and CDR2 YFSETQ. The CDR3 spells CASSLGGQGSGEKLFF. The CDR3 DNA sequence: TGCGCCAGCAGCTTGGGAGGACAGGGGAGTGGTGAAAAACTGTTTTTT. The complete variable domain, with remaining parts taken from reference TRBV5-1 and TRBJ1-4, reads KAGVTQTPRYLIKTRGQQVTLSCSPISGHRSVSWYQQTPGQGLQFLFEYFSETQRNKGNFPGRFSGRQFSNSRSEMNVSTLELGDSALYLCASSLGGQGSGEKLFFGSGTQLSVL.